The TCR beta chain described here comes from a study of CD8 T cells in ankylosing spondylitis. Germline CDR1 reads SGHRS; CDR2 reads YFSETQ. The CDR3 contains 15 residues. Unmatched junction bases numbered 4, after V lost 4 bases and J lost 1 base. Researchers built TCR beta libraries using quantitative 5'-RACE with molecular barcodes. TCRdb independently ran MiXCR on the 5' RACE reads; one entry per CDR3 protein. Among some 250,000 distinct CDR3 sequences listed, 20% to 30% were seen once. Study results and limitations: Among TCR beta sequences, a motif of several highly homologous variants appeared characteristic of ankylosing spondylitis blood. Reportedly, matched ankylosing spondylitis synovial fluid was significantly enriched for disease-linked clones.

Of note for this clonotype: No antigen is known for it.

Sequenced material: blood, either unsorted or a sorted T cell fraction (not recorded which). The gene calls are TRBV5-1 and TRBJ2-1; TRBD1 agrees at 8 bases. The TCR comes from a male donor with ankylosing spondylitis or in good health (not recorded which). CDR3 sequence: CASSIRTGSYNEQFF. In DNA form, the CDR3 reads TGCGCCAGCAGCATCCGGACAGGGTCCTACAATGAGCAGTTCTTC.